Sequencing of this T cell receptor beta chain was carried out in a study of PD-1 blockade in classical Hodgkin lymphoma. On the study more broadly: The study gave patients nivolumab 3 mg/kg intravenously every 2 weeks. Study-wide findings and caveats: The drivers behind the repertoire differences, possibly disease activity or prior therapy, remain undefined. A significant rise in TCR diversity was seen by C4D1 for CD4+ cells but not for CD8+ cells. Diminished baseline TCR diversity has been reported in newly diagnosed patients relative to healthy donors.

TCRdb keeps only in-frame clones here, not all; method: immunoSEQ multiplex PCR. This sample carries 50,000 or so clones, roughly 73% of them seen once, and the ten largest clones take around 15%. Notes on this clone: Its target is unknown.

Relapse was seen in all patients after autologous stem cell transplantation, and brentuximab vedotin exposure was variable. V was shortened by 6 bases and J by 1 base, with 15 bases between the two germline ends. Germline lookup yields CDR1 SNHLY and CDR2 FYNNEI. The CDR3 spans 15 residues. This sample comprised peripheral blood mononuclear cells (PBMCs), obtained before the second cycle of nivolumab. The chain links TRBV2 to TRBJ1-2; D is unresolved. The sequence came from a human donor with classical Hodgkin lymphoma. The CDR3 sequence is CASRGQNFLNYGYTF. CDR3 bases: TGTGCCAGCAGAGGGCAGAACTTCCTTAACTATGGCTACACCTTC.